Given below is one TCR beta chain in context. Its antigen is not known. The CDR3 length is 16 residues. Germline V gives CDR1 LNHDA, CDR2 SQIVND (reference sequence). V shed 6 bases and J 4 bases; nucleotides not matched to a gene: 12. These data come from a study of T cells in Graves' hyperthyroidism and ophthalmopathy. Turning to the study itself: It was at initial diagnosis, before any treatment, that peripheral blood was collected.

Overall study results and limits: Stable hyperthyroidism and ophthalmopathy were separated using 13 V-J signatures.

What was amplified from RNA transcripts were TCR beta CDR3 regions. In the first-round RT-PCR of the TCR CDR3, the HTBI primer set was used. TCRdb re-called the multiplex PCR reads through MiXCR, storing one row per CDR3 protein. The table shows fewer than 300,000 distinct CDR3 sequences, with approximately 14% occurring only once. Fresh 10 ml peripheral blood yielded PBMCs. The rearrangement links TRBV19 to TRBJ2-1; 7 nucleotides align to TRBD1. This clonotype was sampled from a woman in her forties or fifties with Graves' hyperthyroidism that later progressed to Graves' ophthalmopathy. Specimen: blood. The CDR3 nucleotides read TGTGCCAGTAGAGGGGGCGTGGGGGTTAGGTACAATGAGCAGTTCTTC. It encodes CASRGGVGVRYNEQFF.